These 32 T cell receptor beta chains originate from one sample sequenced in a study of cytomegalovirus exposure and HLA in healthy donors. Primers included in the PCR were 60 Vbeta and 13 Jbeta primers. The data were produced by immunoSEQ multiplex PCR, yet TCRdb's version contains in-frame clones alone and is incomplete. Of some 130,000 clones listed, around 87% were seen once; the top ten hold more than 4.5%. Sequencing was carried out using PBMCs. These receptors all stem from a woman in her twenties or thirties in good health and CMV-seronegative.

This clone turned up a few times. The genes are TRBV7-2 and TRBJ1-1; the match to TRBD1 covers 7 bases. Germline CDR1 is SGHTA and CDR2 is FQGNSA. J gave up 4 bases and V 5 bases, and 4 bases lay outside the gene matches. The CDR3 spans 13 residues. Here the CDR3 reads CASSPWTGTEAFF. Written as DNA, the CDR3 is TGTGCCAGCAGCCCCTGGACAGGCACTGAAGCTTTCTTT.

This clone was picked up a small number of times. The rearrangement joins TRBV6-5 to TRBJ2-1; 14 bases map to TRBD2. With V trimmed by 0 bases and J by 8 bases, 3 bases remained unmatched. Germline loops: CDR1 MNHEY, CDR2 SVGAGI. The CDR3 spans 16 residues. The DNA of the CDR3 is TGTGCCAGCAGTTACTCGGGACTAGCGGGAGCGGATGAGCAGTTCTTC. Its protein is CASSYSGLAGADEQFF.

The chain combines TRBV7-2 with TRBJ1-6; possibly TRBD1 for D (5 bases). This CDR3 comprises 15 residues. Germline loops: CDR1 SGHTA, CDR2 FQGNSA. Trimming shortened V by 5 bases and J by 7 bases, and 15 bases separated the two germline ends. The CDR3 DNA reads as TGTGCCAGCAGCCCCCGGGGGGGATTGAATTCACCCCTCCACTTT. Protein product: CASSPRGGLNSPLHF.

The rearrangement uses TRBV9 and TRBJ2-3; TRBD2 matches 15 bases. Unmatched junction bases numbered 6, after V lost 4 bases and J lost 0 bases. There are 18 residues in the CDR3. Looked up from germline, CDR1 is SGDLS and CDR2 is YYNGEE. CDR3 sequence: CASSRSGLAGGSTDTQYF. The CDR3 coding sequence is TGTGCCAGCAGCCGCTCGGGACTAGCGGGGGGAAGCACAGATACGCAGTATTTT.

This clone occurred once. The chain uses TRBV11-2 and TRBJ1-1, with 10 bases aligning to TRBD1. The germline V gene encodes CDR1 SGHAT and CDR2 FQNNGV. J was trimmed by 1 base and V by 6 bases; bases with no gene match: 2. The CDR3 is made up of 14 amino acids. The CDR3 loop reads CASRGQGWNTEAFF. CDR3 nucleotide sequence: TGTGCCAGCAGGGGACAGGGGTGGAACACTGAAGCTTTCTTT.

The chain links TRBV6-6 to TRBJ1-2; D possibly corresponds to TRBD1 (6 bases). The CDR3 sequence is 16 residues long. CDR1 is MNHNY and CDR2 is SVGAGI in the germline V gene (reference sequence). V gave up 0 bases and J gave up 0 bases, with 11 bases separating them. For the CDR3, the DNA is TGTGCCAGCAGTTACTCCTACAGGGAATCTAACTATGGCTACACCTTC. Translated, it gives CASSYSYRESNYGYTF.

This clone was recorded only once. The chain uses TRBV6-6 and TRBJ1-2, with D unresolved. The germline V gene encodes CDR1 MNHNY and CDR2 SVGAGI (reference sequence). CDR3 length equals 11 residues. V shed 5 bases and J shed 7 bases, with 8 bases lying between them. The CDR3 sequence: CASSPGFGYTF. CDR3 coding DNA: TGTGCCAGCAGTCCGGGGTTTGGCTACACCTTC.

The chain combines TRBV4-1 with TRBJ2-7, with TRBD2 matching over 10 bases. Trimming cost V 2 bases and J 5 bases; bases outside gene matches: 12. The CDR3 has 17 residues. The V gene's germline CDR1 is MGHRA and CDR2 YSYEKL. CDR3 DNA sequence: TGCGCCAGCAGCCAATCTACTTGGAGCGGGAGGGCCGACGAGCAGTACTTC. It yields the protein CASSQSTWSGRADEQYF.

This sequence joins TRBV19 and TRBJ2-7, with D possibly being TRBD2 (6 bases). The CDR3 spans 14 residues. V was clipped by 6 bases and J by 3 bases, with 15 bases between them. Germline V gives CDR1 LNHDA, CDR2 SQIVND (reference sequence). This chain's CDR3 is CASSPGTVNYEQYF. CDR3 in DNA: TGTGCCAGTAGCCCAGGGACTGTTAACTACGAGCAGTACTTC.

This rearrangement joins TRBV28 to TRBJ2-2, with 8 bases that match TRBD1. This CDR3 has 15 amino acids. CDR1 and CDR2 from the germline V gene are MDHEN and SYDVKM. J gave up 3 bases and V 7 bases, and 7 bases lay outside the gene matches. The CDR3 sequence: CASTVDRGYTGELFF. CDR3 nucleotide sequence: TGTGCCAGCACCGTTGACAGGGGCTACACCGGGGAGCTGTTTTTT.

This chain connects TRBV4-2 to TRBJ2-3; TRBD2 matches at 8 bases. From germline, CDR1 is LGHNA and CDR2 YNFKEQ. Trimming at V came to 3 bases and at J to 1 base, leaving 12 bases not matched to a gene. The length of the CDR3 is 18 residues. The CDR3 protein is CASSQAPSGSWGTDTQYF. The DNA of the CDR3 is TGTGCCAGCAGCCAGGCTCCCAGCGGGAGTTGGGGCACAGATACGCAGTATTTT.

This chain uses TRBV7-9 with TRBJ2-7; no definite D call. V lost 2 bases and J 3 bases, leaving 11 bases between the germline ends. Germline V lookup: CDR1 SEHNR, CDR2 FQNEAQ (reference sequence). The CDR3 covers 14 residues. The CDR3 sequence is CASSLTRTDYEQYF. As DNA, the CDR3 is TGTGCCAGCAGCTTAACACGTACAGACTACGAGCAGTACTTC. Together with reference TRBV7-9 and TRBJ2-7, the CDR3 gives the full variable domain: DTGVSQNPRHKITKRGQNVTFRCDPISEHNRLYWYRQTLGQGPEFLTYFQNEAQLEKSRLLSDRFSAERPKGSFSTLEIQRTEQGDSAMYLCASSLTRTDYEQYFGPGTRLTVT.

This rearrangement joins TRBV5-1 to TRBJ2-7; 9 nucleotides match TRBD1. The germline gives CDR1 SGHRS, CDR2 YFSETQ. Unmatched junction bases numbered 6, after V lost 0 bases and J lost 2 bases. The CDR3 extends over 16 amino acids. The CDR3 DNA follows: TGCGCCAGCAGCTTGGGGAGGGACAGGGTTACCTACGAGCAGTACTTC. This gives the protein CASSLGRDRVTYEQYF.

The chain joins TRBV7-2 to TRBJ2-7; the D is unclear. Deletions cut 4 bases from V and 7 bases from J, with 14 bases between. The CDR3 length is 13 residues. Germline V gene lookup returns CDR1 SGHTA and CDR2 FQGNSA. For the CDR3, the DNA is TGTGCCAGCAGCTCCTGGCTCCTTAATGAGCAGTACTTC. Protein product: CASSSWLLNEQYF.

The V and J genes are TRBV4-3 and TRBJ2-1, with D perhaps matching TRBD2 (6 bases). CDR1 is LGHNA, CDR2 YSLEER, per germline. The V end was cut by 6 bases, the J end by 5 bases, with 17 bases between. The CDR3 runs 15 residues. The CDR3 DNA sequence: TGCGCCAGCAGACCTAGGGACTTCTCAAACAATGAGCAGTTCTTC. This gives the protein CASRPRDFSNNEQFF.

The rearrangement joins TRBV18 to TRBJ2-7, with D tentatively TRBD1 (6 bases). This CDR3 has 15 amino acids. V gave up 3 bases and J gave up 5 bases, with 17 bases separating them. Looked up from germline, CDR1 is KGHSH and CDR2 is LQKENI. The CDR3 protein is CASSPLTGIGNEQYF. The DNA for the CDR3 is TGTGCCAGCTCACCCTTAACAGGGATCGGGAACGAGCAGTACTTC. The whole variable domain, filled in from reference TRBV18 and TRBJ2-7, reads NAGVMQNPRHLVRRRGQEARLRCSPMKGHSHVYWYRQLPEEGLKFMVYLQKENIIDESGMPKERFSAEFPKEGPSILRIQQVVRGDSAAYFCASSPLTGIGNEQYFGPGTRLTVT.

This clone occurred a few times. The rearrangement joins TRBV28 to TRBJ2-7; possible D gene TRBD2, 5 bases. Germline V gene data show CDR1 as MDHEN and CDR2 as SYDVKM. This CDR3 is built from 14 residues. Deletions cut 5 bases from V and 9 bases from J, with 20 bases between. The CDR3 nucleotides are TGTGCCAGCAGTGATCCTGGACGGGGAATAGGGCAGTACTTC. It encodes CASSDPGRGIGQYF. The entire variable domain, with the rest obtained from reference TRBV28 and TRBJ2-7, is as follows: DVKVTQSSRYLVKRTGEKVFLECVQDMDHENMFWYRQDPGLGLRLIYFSYDVKMKEKGDIPEGYSVSREKKERFSLILESASTNQTSMYLCASSDPGRGIGQYFGPGTRLTVT.

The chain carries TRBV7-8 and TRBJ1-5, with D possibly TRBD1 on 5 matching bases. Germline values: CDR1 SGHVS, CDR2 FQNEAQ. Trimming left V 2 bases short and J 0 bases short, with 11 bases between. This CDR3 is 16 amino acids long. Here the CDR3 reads CASSLLGGVSNQPQHF. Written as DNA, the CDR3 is TGTGCCAGCAGCTTATTGGGGGGGGTTAGCAATCAGCCCCAGCATTTT.

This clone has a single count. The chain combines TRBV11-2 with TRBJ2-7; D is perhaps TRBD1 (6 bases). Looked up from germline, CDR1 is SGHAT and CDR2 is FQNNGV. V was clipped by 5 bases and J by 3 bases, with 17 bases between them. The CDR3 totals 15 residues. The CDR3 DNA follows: TGTGCCAGCAGCAATTTACAGGGTTCCATCTACGAGCAGTACTTC. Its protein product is CASSNLQGSIYEQYF.

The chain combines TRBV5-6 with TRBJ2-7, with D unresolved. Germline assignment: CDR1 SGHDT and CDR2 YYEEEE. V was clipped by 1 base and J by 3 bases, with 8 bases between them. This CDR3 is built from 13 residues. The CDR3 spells CASSLYSLYEQYF. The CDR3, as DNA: TGTGCCAGCAGCTTGTACAGTCTCTACGAGCAGTACTTC.

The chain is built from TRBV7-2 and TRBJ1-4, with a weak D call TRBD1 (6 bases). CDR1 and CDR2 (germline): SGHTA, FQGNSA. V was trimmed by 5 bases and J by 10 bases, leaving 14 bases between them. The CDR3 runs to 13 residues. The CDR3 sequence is CASSTHREGKLFF. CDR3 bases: TGTGCCAGCAGCACTCACAGGGAAGGAAAACTGTTTTTT.

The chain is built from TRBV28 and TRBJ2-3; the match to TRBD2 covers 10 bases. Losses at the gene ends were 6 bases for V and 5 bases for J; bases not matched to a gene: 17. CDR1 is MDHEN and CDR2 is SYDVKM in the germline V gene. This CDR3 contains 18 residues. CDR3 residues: CASSSFLLAGVQGDTQYF. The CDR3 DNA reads TGTGCCAGCAGCTCCTTCCTCCTAGCGGGAGTCCAGGGAGATACGCAGTATTTT.

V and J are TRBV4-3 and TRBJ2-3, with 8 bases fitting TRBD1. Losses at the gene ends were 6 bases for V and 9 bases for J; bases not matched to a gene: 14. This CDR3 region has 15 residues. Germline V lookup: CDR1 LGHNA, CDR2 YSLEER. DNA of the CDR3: TGCGCCAGCAGTCTTGGGACAGGTCGAACGGGGACGCAGTATTTT. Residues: CASSLGTGRTGTQYF.

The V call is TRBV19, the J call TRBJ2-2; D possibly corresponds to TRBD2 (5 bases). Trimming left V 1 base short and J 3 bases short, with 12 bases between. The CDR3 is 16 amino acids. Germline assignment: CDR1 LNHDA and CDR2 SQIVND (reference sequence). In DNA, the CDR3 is TGTGCCAGTAGTATAGGTTCTAGCTGGTACACCGGGGAGCTGTTTTTT. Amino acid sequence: CASSIGSSWYTGELFF.

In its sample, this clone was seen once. As DNA, the CDR3 is TGCGCCAGCAGCCAAGATTGGGACAGAGAACTGTTTTTT. This translates into CASSQDWDRELFF. The chain is built from TRBV4-1 and TRBJ1-4, with 7 positions matching TRBD1. Germline values: CDR1 MGHRA, CDR2 YSYEKL. This CDR3 spans 13 amino acids. Trimming took 0 bases from V and 12 from J; bases not matched to a gene: 4.

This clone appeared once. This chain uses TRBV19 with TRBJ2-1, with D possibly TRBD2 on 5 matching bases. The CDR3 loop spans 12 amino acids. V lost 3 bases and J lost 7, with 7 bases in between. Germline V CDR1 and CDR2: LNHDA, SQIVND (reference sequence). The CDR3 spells CASSMGGNEQFF. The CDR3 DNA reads TGTGCCAGTAGTATGGGCGGGAATGAGCAGTTCTTC.

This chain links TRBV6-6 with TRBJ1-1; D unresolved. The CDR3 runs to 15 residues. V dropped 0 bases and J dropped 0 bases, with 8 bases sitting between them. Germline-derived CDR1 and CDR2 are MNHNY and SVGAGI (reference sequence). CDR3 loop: CASSYSDIMNTEAFF. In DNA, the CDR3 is TGTGCCAGCAGTTACTCTGACATAATGAACACTGAAGCTTTCTTT.

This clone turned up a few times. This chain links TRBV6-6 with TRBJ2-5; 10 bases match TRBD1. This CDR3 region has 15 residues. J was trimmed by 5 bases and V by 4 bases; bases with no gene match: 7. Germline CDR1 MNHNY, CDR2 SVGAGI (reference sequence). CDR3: CASSSRDRGFETQYF. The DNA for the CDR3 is TGTGCCAGCAGTTCCCGGGACAGGGGTTTCGAGACCCAGTACTTC.

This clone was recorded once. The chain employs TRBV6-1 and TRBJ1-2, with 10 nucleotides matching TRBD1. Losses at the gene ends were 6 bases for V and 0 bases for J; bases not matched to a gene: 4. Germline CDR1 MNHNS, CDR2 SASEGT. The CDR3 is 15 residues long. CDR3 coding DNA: TGTGCCAGCAGCCGCGGACAGGGGGCTAACTATGGCTACACCTTC. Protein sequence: CASSRGQGANYGYTF.

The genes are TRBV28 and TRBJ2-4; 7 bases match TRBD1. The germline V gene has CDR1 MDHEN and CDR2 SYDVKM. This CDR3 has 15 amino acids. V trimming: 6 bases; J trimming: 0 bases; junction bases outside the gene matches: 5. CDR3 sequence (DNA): TGTGCCAGCAGATACAGGGGATTAGCCAAAAACATTCAGTACTTC. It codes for CASRYRGLAKNIQYF.

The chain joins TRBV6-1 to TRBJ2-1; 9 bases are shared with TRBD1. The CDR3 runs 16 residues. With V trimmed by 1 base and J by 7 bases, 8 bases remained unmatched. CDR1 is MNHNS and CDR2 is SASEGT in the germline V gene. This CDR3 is CASSEGTGGARNEQFF. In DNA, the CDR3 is TGTGCCAGCAGTGAAGGAACAGGGGGCGCACGGAATGAGCAGTTCTTC.

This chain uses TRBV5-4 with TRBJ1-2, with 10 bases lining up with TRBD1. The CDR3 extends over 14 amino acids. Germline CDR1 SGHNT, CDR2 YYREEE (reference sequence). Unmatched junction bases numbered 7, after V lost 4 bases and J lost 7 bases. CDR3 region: CASSPRQGAFGYTF. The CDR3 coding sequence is TGTGCCAGCAGCCCACGACAGGGGGCTTTTGGCTACACCTTC.